The 9 T cell receptor beta chains below all came from one sample that was sequenced in a study of blood T cell repertoires in COVID-19. The assay was immunoSEQ multiplex PCR, and TCRdb's table has in-frame clones only and misses some. Here the sample spans approximately 400,000 clones, 80% to 85% being singletons. The sample comprised PBMCs or T cells enriched from blood (not recorded which). All receptors come from a woman aged 50 to 60 who had recovered from COVID-19.

The genes are TRBV3-1 (or the pseudogene TRBV3-2) and TRBJ2-2, with 7 positions matching TRBD2. In germline, CDR1 is LGHDT, CDR2 YNNKEL (reference sequence). This CDR3 comprises 16 residues. J was trimmed by 1 base and V by 4 bases; bases with no gene match: 6. The CDR3 DNA is TGTGCCAGCAGCCTAGGGTGGGAGGGGAACACCGGGGAGCTGTTTTTT. As protein: CASSLGWEGNTGELFF.

This rearrangement joins TRBV4-1 to TRBJ1-2; 9 nucleotides line up with TRBD1. The trim removed 3 bases at V and 7 bases at J, leaving 9 bases unmatched. CDR3 length: 15 amino acids. Germline CDR1 and CDR2: MGHRA and YSYEKL. CDR3 DNA sequence: TGCGCCAGCAGCCATTCCGGACAGGGGAAGGCTGGCTACACCTTC. Translation: CASSHSGQGKAGYTF.

This CDR3 is CASSPQTSGREGEQFF. The CDR3 nucleotides read TGTGCCAGCAGCCCCCAAACTAGCGGGAGGGAAGGTGAGCAGTTCTTC. The rearrangement links TRBV5-4 to TRBJ2-1; 13 nucleotides match TRBD2. This CDR3 has 16 residues. Germline trimming cut 4 bases from V and 9 bases from J; bases unmatched to any gene: 10. Germline CDR1 SGHNT, CDR2 YYREEE (reference sequence).

The V and J genes are TRBV30 and TRBJ1-3, with no clear D. This CDR3 contains 12 residues. V was cut by 2 bases and J by 7 bases, with 9 bases left in between. Germline CDR1 GTSNPN, CDR2 SVGIG (reference sequence). In DNA, the CDR3 is TGTGCCTGGAGTCCCGCCGGGAACACCATATATTTT. Translated, it gives CAWSPAGNTIYF.

Here the CDR3 DNA reads TGCGCCAGCGGGCCAACAGGGAAAGATTCGACTAATGAAAAACTGTTTTTT. Translation gives CASGPTGKDSTNEKLFF. The chain combines TRBV23-1 with TRBJ1-4, with D possibly TRBD1 on 6 matching bases. TRBV23-1 carries the ORF label, with uncertain function. There are 17 residues in the CDR3. V was pared by 8 bases and J by 2 bases, with 21 bases between.

V is TRBV5-4 and J is TRBJ1-1; D is unresolved. CDR1 and CDR2 from the germline V gene are SGHNT and YYREEE (reference sequence). The V end lost 3 bases, the J end lost 0 bases, and 12 bases lay between the germline ends. The CDR3 is made up of 15 amino acids. The CDR3 coding sequence is TGTGCCAGCAGCTCCAACGGAGGGTTGAACACTGAAGCTTTCTTT. This translates into CASSSNGGLNTEAFF. Variable domain in full (rest from reference TRBV5-4 and TRBJ1-1): ETGVTQSPTHLIKTRGQQVTLRCSSQSGHNTVSWYQQALGQGPQFIFQYYREEENGRGNFPPRFSGLQFPNYSSELNVNALELDDSALYLCASSSNGGLNTEAFFGQGTRLTVV.

The gene calls are TRBV19 and TRBJ2-2; a weak D match, TRBD2 (6 bases). CDR1 is LNHDA and CDR2 is SQIVND in the germline V gene (reference sequence). This CDR3 has 13 residues. Between the trimmed V and J ends, which lost 5 bases and 5 bases, there was a span of 9 bases. The CDR3 protein is CASSRGVTGELFF. The CDR3 DNA follows: TGTGCCAGTAGTCGCGGGGTTACCGGGGAGCTGTTTTTT.

J is TRBJ2-1 and V is TRBV7-9; unclear D gene. Germline assignment: CDR1 SEHNR and CDR2 FQNEAQ (reference sequence). Trimming took 1 base from V and 7 from J, leaving 14 bases between them. The CDR3 runs 15 residues. The CDR3 DNA sequence: TGTGCCAGCAGCTTAGGGGCAGTAAAAGAGAATGAGCAGTTCTTC. Amino acids: CASSLGAVKENEQFF.

V gene TRBV7-9 combines with J gene TRBJ1-2; 8 nucleotides match TRBD1. After removal of 4 bases from V and 0 bases from J, the junction contained 4 bases not matched to a gene. From germline, CDR1 is SEHNR and CDR2 FQNEAQ (reference sequence). The CDR3 runs to 15 residues. CDR3 DNA: TGTGCCAGCAGCTACTACAGGGGGTCTAACTATGGCTACACCTTC. It specifies CASSYYRGSNYGYTF.